The entry that follows covers one T cell receptor (beta chain) sequence. The V end was cut by 4 bases, the J end by 4 bases, with 17 bases between. There are 16 residues in the CDR3. CDR1 and CDR2 from the germline V gene are LGHNA and YSLEER. TCRdb reprocessed the RT-PCR reads via MiXCR and lists one record per CDR3 protein. The profile covers hundreds of thousands of distinct CDR3 sequences, with approximately 14% appearing a single time and roughly 3.9% taken by the ten largest. The chain employs TRBV4-3 and TRBJ1-3, with D possibly being TRBD1 (5 bases). The sequence came from a female donor in good health, serving as a healthy control. The sequencing input was memory CD4+ T cells from blood. The CDR3 spells CASSPRGGNWGNTIYF. CDR3 in DNA: TGCGCCAGCAGCCCGAGGGGCGGAAACTGGGGAAACACCATATATTTT.